A selection of T cell receptor beta chains follows, all from one sample in a study of T cell responses to AZD1222 COVID-19 vaccine. The table came from immunoSEQ multiplex PCR; TCRdb's copy has only in-frame clones and leaves some out. The table lists tens of thousands of clones, 85% to 95% of them singletons. The sample here was peripheral blood, taken on day 0 of MenACWY control vaccination. The receptors here all came from an adult in good health. The CDR3 runs from the conserved cysteine through the conserved F or W. Fields, in order: CDR3 DNA, CDR3 protein, D gene, J gene, V gene, clone size. A D gene is named only where the DNA matches it firmly. Clone size is given for some rows only: seen once, a few or many times, or a class if the clone is expanded.

TGTGCCAGCAGTTACTTGGGGACTGTAGGGCCCCAGCATTTT CASSYLGTVGPQHF - TRBJ1-5 TRBV6-2/TRBV6-3 -
TGTGCCAGCAGTTGGGAACTAGCGGGGTACAATGAGCAGTTCTTC CASSWELAGYNEQFF TRBD2 TRBJ2-1 TRBV27 -
TGTGCCTGGAGTGTGGGCAGTGCGGGGAGTTTC CAWSVGSAGSF - TRBJ2-7 TRBV30 -
TGTGCCAGCAGCCAAGATAGGAGTTCACGGCAGCCCCAGCATTTT CASSQDRSSRQPQHF - TRBJ1-5 TRBV3-1/TRBV3-2 -
TGTGCCAGCAGCCTAACAGGGAATGGCTACACCTTC CASSLTGNGYTF - TRBJ1-2 TRBV12-3/TRBV12-4 -
TGCGCCAGCAGCCCGGGACTAGCGGACAATGAGCAGTTCTTC CASSPGLADNEQFF TRBD2 TRBJ2-1 TRBV5-1 -
TGTGCCAGCAGCCAAGGGACAGCCACTGAAGCTTTCTTT CASSQGTATEAFF TRBD1 TRBJ1-1 TRBV7-9 -
TGTGCCAGCAGTGAGATAGCGGGAGGGGGTACCGGGGAGCTGTTTTTT CASSEIAGGGTGELFF TRBD2 TRBJ2-2 TRBV6-1 many
TGTGCCAGCAGTGAACTGAACAACTATGGCTACACCTTC CASSELNNYGYTF - TRBJ1-2 TRBV6-1 -
TGTGCCAGCCGGGAGGACGGACGGTCTACAGGGGGTGGCTACACCTTC CASREDGRSTGGGYTF TRBD1 TRBJ1-2 TRBV7-2 -
TGCAGCGTTGAAGTAAGTCTAGCGGGCTACGAGCAGTACTTC CSVEVSLAGYEQYF TRBD2 TRBJ2-7 TRBV29-1 once
TGTGCCAGCAGCCCCGACGGAGGGGGCACCTACACCTTC CASSPDGGGTYTF TRBD1 TRBJ1-2 TRBV3-1/TRBV3-2 -
TGCGCCAGCAGCCTTGCGCCTGGGGCGAGTCAGCCCCAGCATTTT CASSLAPGASQPQHF - TRBJ1-5 TRBV5-1 -
TGTGCCAGTACCGTCGGACAGGGACGACAAGAGACCCAGTACTTC CASTVGQGRQETQYF TRBD1 TRBJ2-5 TRBV19 -
TGTGCCAGCATACTTGGGACAAATAATTCACCCCTCCACTTT CASILGTNNSPLHF - TRBJ1-6 TRBV28 few
TGTGCCACCAGTGACTCTGACAGGGGGTTATCCGGGGAGCTGTTTTTT CATSDSDRGLSGELFF TRBD1 TRBJ2-2 TRBV24-1 -
TGCGCCAGCAGCCAACTTAGAAGGGGAAACTCTGGAAACACCATATATTTT CASSQLRRGNSGNTIYF - TRBJ1-3 TRBV4-1 -
TGTGCCAGCAGTGCGGCGCGGGAGGGCCACCGCCACGAGCAGTACTTC CASSAAREGHRHEQYF TRBD2 TRBJ2-7 TRBV25-1 once
TGCGCCAGCAGTCGGGGGGGCAGTGAAAAACTGTTTTTT CASSRGGSEKLFF - TRBJ1-4 TRBV10-1 -
TGTGCCAGCAGTTCCTCCCAGGTAAATGAGCAGTTCTTC CASSSSQVNEQFF - TRBJ2-1 TRBV27 -
TGTGCCAGCAGCGCCTATAGCAATCAGCCCCAGCATTTT CASSAYSNQPQHF - TRBJ1-5 TRBV9 -
TGCGCCAGCAGCTTTTCACAGTACGAGCAGTACTTC CASSFSQYEQYF - TRBJ2-7 TRBV5-1 once
TGTGCCAGCAGCCCCCCCGGGACTAGGAATGAGCAGTTCTTC CASSPPGTRNEQFF TRBD2 TRBJ2-1 TRBV11-1 -
TGTGCCAGCAGTTCAGGGGGGGGCCGCTACGAGCAGTACTTC CASSSGGGRYEQYF - TRBJ2-7 TRBV27 -
TGCGCCAGCAGCCGAGTTCCCCGGGACAGCTACTATGGCTACACCTTC CASSRVPRDSYYGYTF TRBD1 TRBJ1-2 TRBV4-1 -
TGTGCCAGCAGTCCTCGGGAGATCACCTACAATGAGCAGTTCTTC CASSPREITYNEQFF - TRBJ2-1 TRBV28 -
TGTGCCAGCAGCCCGACTAGCGGGGGAACCTACGAGCAGTACTTC CASSPTSGGTYEQYF TRBD2 TRBJ2-7 TRBV7-3 -
TGTGCCAGCAGCCGGACAGGGGGCTCCGAAAAACTGTTTTTT CASSRTGGSEKLFF TRBD1 TRBJ1-4 TRBV7-6 -
TGCGCCAGCAGCCAGCGACAGGGGTCCGACACTGAAGCTTTCTTT CASSQRQGSDTEAFF TRBD1 TRBJ1-1 TRBV4-3 -
TGTGCCAGCACCTCTGGCTTACAGGGCTTTAATGAAAAACTGTTTTTT CASTSGLQGFNEKLFF - TRBJ1-4 TRBV27 -
TGTGCCACAGACAGGGGTGAAAAACTGTTTTTT CATDRGEKLFF TRBD1 TRBJ1-4 TRBV19 -
TGTGCCAGCTCTCCGGGACTAGGGAAGGAGACCCAGTACTTC CASSPGLGKETQYF TRBD2 TRBJ2-5 TRBV6-5 -
TGTGCCAGCAGCCTCCCCGGACAGCCTAACTATGGCTACACCTTC CASSLPGQPNYGYTF - TRBJ1-2 TRBV28 once
TGTGCCGGTCCATCAGGGGCAGGGAGAGAAGAAAAACTGTTTTTT CAGPSGAGREEKLFF - TRBJ1-4 TRBV24-1 once
TGTGCCAGCAGCTCAATCCGGGACGGAAACACCATATATTTT CASSSIRDGNTIYF - TRBJ1-3 TRBV5-8 -
TGTGCCTGGATGCCAGGGCAAGTAGAGAACTATGGCTACACCTTC CAWMPGQVENYGYTF - TRBJ1-2 TRBV30 -
TGTGCCAGCAGCTTGGGCGGGGGATTCTTAGTCTACGAGCAGTACTTC CASSLGGGFLVYEQYF TRBD2 TRBJ2-7 TRBV11-3 few
TGTGCCAGCAGCGCCCACCCGAACGGATTAGGTGACACTGAAGCTTTCTTT CASSAHPNGLGDTEAFF - TRBJ1-1 TRBV7-3 -
TGTGCCAGCAGTCTTTACGCCCCGAACACTGAAGCTTTCTTT CASSLYAPNTEAFF - TRBJ1-1 TRBV6-2/TRBV6-3 -
TGTGCCAGCAGCCCCAGGGGGAGGGGAGCGGACACTGAAGCTTTCTTT CASSPRGRGADTEAFF TRBD1 TRBJ1-1 TRBV9 once
TGCGCCAGCAGCTATACGTCAGGTTCTGGAAACACCATATATTTT CASSYTSGSGNTIYF - TRBJ1-3 TRBV5-1 -
TGTGCCAGCAGGGCTTTGGGCCCTAATAGCAATCAGCCCCAGCATTTT CASRALGPNSNQPQHF - TRBJ1-5 TRBV7-9 -
TGTGCCAGAAGCCGGGTTAGGGGTAAAGTGTCAGGAAACACCATATATTTT CARSRVRGKVSGNTIYF - TRBJ1-3 TRBV5-3 -
TGTGCCAGCAGCTTAGAGCGGGGAAATTCACCCCTCCACTTT CASSLERGNSPLHF - TRBJ1-6 TRBV6-5 few
TGTGCCAGTAGCCAATTCGGTGGGACTAGCGGAGGCTTCTACGAGCAGTACTTC CASSQFGGTSGGFYEQYF TRBD2 TRBJ2-7 TRBV19 -
TGTGCCAGCAGTTCGGGACCGCGGCCCCAGCATTTT CASSSGPRPQHF - TRBJ1-5 TRBV28 -
TGTGCCACCAGGAATATCGATGAAGATGAAAAACTGTTTTTT CATRNIDEDEKLFF - TRBJ1-4 TRBV15 -
TGTGCCAGCAGTTCCCCAGGGGGAAACACCATATATTTT CASSSPGGNTIYF - TRBJ1-3 TRBV6-5 -
TGTGCCAGCAGCGTAGCGGGAGGTCGGGACGAGCAGTACTTC CASSVAGGRDEQYF TRBD2 TRBJ2-7 TRBV9 -
TGTGCCAGCAGCTCTAGCGGGAGGGAGCAGTTCTTC CASSSSGREQFF TRBD2 TRBJ2-1 TRBV5-5 -
TGTGCCAGCAGTTGGGCAGGGGTGCGGGAGCAGTACTTC CASSWAGVREQYF - TRBJ2-7 TRBV27 few
TGTGCCTGGAGTGTACCGGGCCGGGAGCTGTTTTTT CAWSVPGRELFF - TRBJ2-2 TRBV30 once
TGTGCCAGCAGTTTAGAGGGACGGACTTCCTACGAGCAGTACTTC CASSLEGRTSYEQYF - TRBJ2-7 TRBV28 -
TGTGCCTGGAAAAAAGCGGGAGGGCACAATGAGCAGTTCTTC CAWKKAGGHNEQFF TRBD2 TRBJ2-1 TRBV30 -
TGTGCCAGTAGGACGCCCAACTATGGCTACACCTTC CASRTPNYGYTF - TRBJ1-2 TRBV19 -